This TCR beta chain was obtained from a study of cytomegalovirus exposure and HLA in healthy donors. Turning to the study itself: Early released data comprised around 85 million unique TCRs from HLA-typed donors.

Points on this clone: Its antigen is not known.

The germline gives CDR1 WNHNN, CDR2 SYGVQD (reference sequence). The CDR3 sequence is 16 residues long. 13 Jbeta primers and 60 Vbeta primers were used for the PCR. Libraries were prepared by immunoSEQ multiplex PCR; TCRdb keeps only in-frame clonotypes and omits some of them. Among 150,000 to 200,000 clones listed, roughly four fifths were seen once. Study-level findings and limits: Sequencing artifact likely explains a cluster of highly shared sequence variants. Later analysis showed most CMV-associated TCR beta chains appearing HLA-restricted.

The clonotype was recovered from a girl between 5 and 17 years old in good health and CMV-seropositive. Sequenced sample: PBMCs. V gene TRBV10-1 combines with J gene TRBJ2-5, with TRBD2 matching over 13 bases. Near its end, the DNA agrees better with TRBJ2-7, so the J call may be wrong. CDR3 DNA: TGCGCCAGCAGTGAGGGACTAGCGGGGGAATCTTACGAGCAGTACTTC. Its protein product is CASSEGLAGESYEQYF.